Given below is one T cell receptor beta chain in context. Germline loops: CDR1 MNHEY, CDR2 SMNVEV (reference sequence). The CDR3 extends over 15 amino acids. The V gene end was trimmed by 5 bases and the J gene end by 0 bases; junction bases not matched to a gene: 7. This sample is drawn from a study of T cell changes during pregnancy in multiple sclerosis. Data came from immunoSEQ multiplex PCR; TCRdb stores just in-frame clones and leaves some out. The table records approximately 32,000 clones, approximately 90% of them present only once. The gene calls are TRBV27 and TRBJ2-7; 7 bases are a match to TRBD2. The receptor was isolated from a female donor with multiple sclerosis, enrolled in a pregnancy study. The sequencing used CD8+ T cells from peripheral blood mononuclear cells, collected in the first trimester of pregnancy. The CDR3 DNA reads as TGTGCCAGCAGTGTCTATACTAGCGACTCCTACGAGCAGTACTTC. Translating it yields CASSVYTSDSYEQYF.